Shown below are 31 T cell receptor beta chains from a single sample sequenced in a study of early T cells in non-severe SARS-CoV-2 infection. MiXCR, applied by TCRdb to the 5' RACE reads, yields one record per CDR3 protein. The table includes approximately 34,000 distinct CDR3 sequences, around 8% detected once. Material: whole blood, obtained at baseline. All receptors derive from an adult who was a healthcare worker with PCR-confirmed SARS-CoV-2 infection or an uninfected control (not recorded which).

The CDR3 nucleotides read TGTGCCAGCAGGCGCGGGACAGGGACCTACGAGCAGTACTTC. This translates into CASRRGTGTYEQYF. J is TRBJ2-7 and V is TRBV6-5, with TRBD1 matching 9 bases. Germline V gene data show CDR1 as MNHEY and CDR2 as SVGAGI. The V segment lost 6 bases and the J segment 2 bases; nucleotides outside the gene matches: 5. CDR3 length: 14 residues.

This clonotype was counted between two and nine times. CDR3 residues: CASSPAAGRMNTGELFF. In DNA, the CDR3 is TGTGCCAGCAGCCCCGCCGCAGGGCGGATGAACACCGGGGAGCTGTTTTTT. The rearrangement joins TRBV7-3 to TRBJ2-2, with D possibly TRBD1 on 5 matching bases. Trimming shortened V by 5 bases and J by 1 base, and 17 bases separated the two germline ends. Looked up from germline, CDR1 is SGHTA and CDR2 is FQGTGA. This CDR3 comprises 17 residues.

This clonotype was seen a handful of times. This chain connects TRBV2 to TRBJ2-7; the D gene is possibly TRBD1 (6 bases). Per the germline V gene, CDR1 is SNHLY and CDR2 is FYNNEI. This CDR3 is built from 15 residues. Between the trimmed V and J ends, which lost 5 bases and 0 bases, there was a span of 14 bases. CDR3 region: CASSQVTGSSYEQYF. In DNA form, the CDR3 reads TGTGCCAGCAGTCAAGTCACAGGGAGCTCCTACGAGCAGTACTTC.

In its sample, this clonotype was seen many times. The chain is built from TRBV6-6 and TRBJ2-1, with 9 bases lining up with TRBD1. The CDR3 totals 14 residues. The germline V gene has CDR1 MNHNY and CDR2 SVGAGI (reference sequence). V was pared by 6 bases and J by 5 bases, with 5 bases of the junction left unmatched. The CDR3 sequence is CASSSGTGHNEQFF. For the CDR3, the DNA is TGTGCCAGCAGCTCCGGGACAGGGCACAATGAGCAGTTCTTC.

This clonotype was seen a few times. This sequence joins TRBV19 and TRBJ2-1, with 8 bases identical to TRBD1. V shed 8 bases and J 0 bases; nucleotides not matched to a gene: 12. The germline V gene encodes CDR1 LNHDA and CDR2 SQIVND (reference sequence). This CDR3 has 17 amino acids. The CDR3 DNA reads TGTGCCAGTTCCAACCCTCGGACAGGGAGCTCCTACAATGAGCAGTTCTTC. Translation: CASSNPRTGSSYNEQFF.

This clonotype was detected many times. V and J are TRBV6-9 and TRBJ1-1, with 8 nucleotides matching TRBD1. This CDR3 is 16 amino acids long. From germline, CDR1 is MNHGY and CDR2 SVAAGI. Losses at the gene ends were 5 bases for V and 0 bases for J; bases not matched to a gene: 8. The CDR3 reads CASSPKQGVMNTEAFF. The DNA for the CDR3 is TGTGCCAGCAGTCCGAAACAGGGGGTGATGAACACTGAAGCTTTCTTT.

A word on this clonotype: The CDR3 carries no conserved terminal phenylalanine or tryptophan, so it likely arises from a read error. The chain joins TRBV18 to TRBJ1-1; TRBD1 might be the D (5 bases). Looked up from germline, CDR1 is KGHSH and CDR2 is LQKENI. The CDR3 length is 14 residues. V was pared by 6 bases and J by 2 bases, with 13 bases between. CDR3 DNA: TGTGCCAGCTCCGATTCAGGGATCAACACTGAAGCTTTCCTT. It encodes CASSDSGINTEAFL.

This chain links TRBV12-3 or TRBV12-4 with TRBJ1-1; weak D call: TRBD1 (5 bases). Trimming pared 5 bases from V and 7 bases from J, leaving 14 bases between. The CDR3 sequence is 13 residues long. The CDR3 reads CASSPPGAGEAFF. Written as DNA, the CDR3 is TGTGCCAGCAGTCCCCCCGGGGCGGGTGAAGCTTTCTTT.

This clonotype was detected only a few times. The chain carries TRBV7-9 and TRBJ2-3; the D is unclear. This CDR3 has 12 amino acids. Germline CDR1 is SEHNR and CDR2 is FQNEAQ (reference sequence). Trimming left V 4 bases short and J 6 bases short, with 8 bases between. The CDR3 DNA is TGTGCCAGCAGCTCGGAATGGGATACGCAGTATTTT. Its translation: CASSSEWDTQYF.

This clonotype came up a few times. V gene TRBV19 combines with J gene TRBJ2-2; D is uncertain. Germline CDR1 reads LNHDA; CDR2 reads SQIVND (reference sequence). V dropped 4 bases and J dropped 2 bases, with 5 bases sitting between them. The CDR3 has 13 amino acids. The CDR3 DNA is TGTGCCAGTAGTACAAGAAACACCGGGGAGCTGTTTTTT. Encoded protein: CASSTRNTGELFF.

J is TRBJ2-2 and V is TRBV29-1; 7 positions agree with TRBD1. V trimming: 4 bases; J trimming: 5 bases; junction bases outside the gene matches: 7. The CDR3 runs 14 residues. Looked up from germline, CDR1 is SQVTM and CDR2 is ANQGSEA. The CDR3 protein is CSVARGPGTGELFF. The CDR3 nucleotides are TGCAGCGTTGCGAGGGGGCCGGGAACCGGGGAGCTGTTTTTT.

This clonotype was observed a few times. The rearrangement links TRBV7-2 to TRBJ2-7; D is possibly TRBD2 (6 bases). The CDR3 is 15 residues long. The V and J ends lost 6 bases and 2 bases respectively, with 17 bases between them. Germline CDR1 reads SGHTA; CDR2 reads FQGNSA. The CDR3 is CASSFGGTSTYEQYF. Here the CDR3 DNA reads TGTGCCAGCAGTTTTGGGGGGACGTCGACCTACGAGCAGTACTTC.

This clonotype was counted ten times or more. V and J are TRBV4-1 and TRBJ2-6; D ambiguous. V lost 5 bases, J lost 4 bases, and 9 bases lay in between. Germline-derived CDR1 and CDR2 are MGHRA and YSYEKL. The CDR3 sequence is 14 residues long. Here the CDR3 reads CASSYSVGANVLTF. In nucleotides, the CDR3 is TGCGCCAGCAGCTATAGTGTGGGGGCCAACGTCCTGACTTTC.

The chain carries TRBV7-9 and TRBJ2-3, with TRBD2 matching over 9 bases. CDR1 is SEHNR, CDR2 FQNEAQ, per germline (reference sequence). The CDR3 has 14 residues. Trimming at V came to 3 bases and at J to 6 bases, leaving 4 bases not matched to a gene. The CDR3: CASSFGGGADTQYF. The CDR3 DNA reads as TGTGCCAGCAGCTTCGGCGGGGGGGCGGATACGCAGTATTTT.

This clonotype was seen ten or more times. V and J are TRBV6-4 and TRBJ1-3; 10 bases map to TRBD1. V shed 7 bases, J shed 0 bases, and the junction held 15 bases outside the gene matches. The CDR3 runs to 19 residues. Germline-derived CDR1 and CDR2 are MRHNA and SNTAGT. CDR3: CASKEDRGIIGFSGNTIYF. The CDR3 DNA reads as TGTGCCAGCAAAGAGGACAGGGGGATTATAGGATTCTCTGGAAACACCATATATTTT.

This clonotype showed up just a few times. The CDR3 protein is CASSLSGFDEQFF. CDR3 nucleotides: TGTGCCAGCAGTTTGTCCGGGTTCGATGAGCAGTTCTTC. V gene TRBV27 combines with J gene TRBJ2-1; no definite D call. The CDR3 runs to 13 residues. V was shortened by 3 bases and J by 8 bases, with 11 bases between the two germline ends. The germline V gene has CDR1 MNHEY and CDR2 SMNVEV (reference sequence).

The chain recombines TRBV12-3 or TRBV12-4 with TRBJ2-7; D may be TRBD1 (6 bases). V was trimmed by 8 bases and J by 7 bases, leaving 15 bases between them. This CDR3 has 12 amino acids. This chain's CDR3 is CASRAEGEEQYF. The CDR3 bases are TGTGCCAGCCGGGCCGAGGGGGAGGAGCAGTACTTC.

The CDR3 DNA reads TGCGCCAGCAGCCATACGCCCCTCTCGGCCTATGGCTACACCTTC. It encodes CASSHTPLSAYGYTF. V is TRBV4-1 and J is TRBJ1-2; D uncertain. Germline CDR1 reads MGHRA; CDR2 reads YSYEKL. V was pared by 3 bases and J by 4 bases, with 15 bases between. This CDR3 has 15 amino acids.

This clonotype appeared many times. The chain carries TRBV20-1 and TRBJ1-1; D is perhaps TRBD1 (6 bases). V was shortened by 5 bases and J by 1 base, with 11 bases between the two germline ends. The CDR3 loop spans 13 amino acids. Germline CDR1 and CDR2: DFQATT and SNEGSKA (reference sequence). DNA for the CDR3: TGCAGTGCTGGGGGCCGGACGAACACTGAAGCTTTCTTT. Protein: CSAGGRTNTEAFF.

This chain joins TRBV7-6 and TRBJ2-1, with TRBD1 identical over 9 bases. CDR1 and CDR2 (germline): SGHVS, FNYEAQ. The CDR3 has 14 residues. Trimming cost V 0 bases and J 9 bases; bases outside gene matches: 3. Here the CDR3 reads CASSLATGGFEQFF. For the CDR3, the DNA is TGTGCCAGCAGCTTAGCTACAGGGGGCTTTGAGCAGTTCTTC. Based on the CDR3 plus reference TRBV7-6 and TRBJ2-1, the full variable domain is GAGVSQSPRYKVTKRGQDVALRCDPISGHVSLYWYRQALGQGPEFLTYFNYEAQQDKSGLPNDRFSAERPEGSISTLTIQRTEQRDSAMYRCASSLATGGFEQFFGPGTRLTVL.

There are many counts of this clonotype. V and J are TRBV29-1 and TRBJ2-2; D is undetermined. The ends were cut back, 3 bases at V and 0 bases at J, with 5 bases in the middle. Looked up from germline, CDR1 is SQVTM and CDR2 is ANQGSEA. This CDR3 is built from 13 residues. This chain's CDR3 is CSVESTNTGELFF. CDR3 nucleotide sequence: TGCAGCGTTGAGAGTACGAACACCGGGGAGCTGTTTTTT.

The chain uses TRBV12-3 or TRBV12-4 and TRBJ1-5; D is unresolved. This CDR3 has 12 amino acids. V was shortened by 3 bases and J by 6 bases, with 6 bases between the two germline ends. The CDR3 sequence is CASSFTSQPQHF. DNA of the CDR3: TGTGCCAGCAGTTTTACGAGTCAGCCCCAGCATTTT.

This clonotype was counted at least ten times. The chain carries TRBV4-2 and TRBJ1-6; 8 nucleotides line up with TRBD1. Trimming took 2 bases from V and 8 from J; bases not matched to a gene: 14. The CDR3 totals 18 residues. The germline V gene has CDR1 LGHNA and CDR2 YNFKEQ. The CDR3 DNA is TGTGCCAGCAGCCAACCCCGGGACAGGATAATTGAGGATTCACCCCTCCACTTT. It specifies CASSQPRDRIIEDSPLHF.

V usage is TRBV7-2 and J usage is TRBJ2-7, with 8 bases that match TRBD2. This CDR3 is built from 12 residues. Germline values: CDR1 SGHTA, CDR2 FQGNSA. The V gene end was trimmed by 6 bases and the J gene end by 3 bases; junction bases not matched to a gene: 1. The chain's CDR3 is CASRGLGYEQYF. In DNA form, the CDR3 reads TGTGCCAGCAGGGGACTAGGCTACGAGCAGTACTTC.

This clonotype has ten or more counts. The gene calls are TRBV19 and TRBJ2-1; D is tentatively TRBD1 or TRBD2 (6 bases each). Germline CDR1 and CDR2: LNHDA and SQIVND (reference sequence). The CDR3 extends over 16 amino acids. The V end was cut by 5 bases, the J end by 3 bases, with 17 bases between. CDR3 in DNA: TGTGCCAGTAGTCTTTCCACCGGGGGCATCTACAATGAGCAGTTCTTC. It yields the protein CASSLSTGGIYNEQFF.

This clonotype has only a few counts. The junction departs from germline at one end; a sequencing error may be responsible. CDR3 sequence (DNA): TGTGCCAGCAGCTTGGACGGACAGGGCCGGTCCGGTGAGCTGTTTTTT. Its translation: CASSLDGQGRSGELFF. The chain employs TRBV5-4 and TRBJ2-2, with 8 positions matching TRBD1. Germline CDR1 SGHNT, CDR2 YYREEE (reference sequence). The CDR3 has 16 amino acids.

The CDR3 DNA sequence: TGTGCCAGTAGTACCCATGGGGAGGGCAGCACAGATACGCAGTATTTT. Residues: CASSTHGEGSTDTQYF. The chain couples TRBV19 to TRBJ2-3, with TRBD2 matching over 7 bases. The V gene's germline CDR1 is LNHDA and CDR2 SQIVND (reference sequence). This CDR3 contains 16 residues. The V segment lost 4 bases and the J segment 0 bases; nucleotides outside the gene matches: 7. The variable domain in full, with the rest retrieved from reference TRBV19 and TRBJ2-3, is DGGITQSPKYLFRKEGQNVTLSCEQNLNHDAMYWYRQDPGQGLRLIYYSQIVNDFQKGDIAEGYSVSREKKESFPLTVTSAQKNPTAFYLCASSTHGEGSTDTQYFGPGTRLTVL.

The chain joins TRBV5-1 to TRBJ1-4; 9 bases map to TRBD1. Per the germline V gene, CDR1 is SGHRS and CDR2 is YFSETQ. The CDR3 runs 18 residues. V lost 3 bases to trimming and J lost 6 bases; unmatched junction nucleotides: 15. This CDR3 is CASSSGMDRGRLDEKLFF. The CDR3 nucleotides are TGCGCCAGCAGCTCGGGGATGGACAGGGGACGTTTAGATGAAAAACTGTTTTTT.

This clonotype has at least ten counts. The J gene is TRBJ2-1, the V gene TRBV11-2, with 8 bases matching TRBD2. J lost 4 bases, V lost 2 bases, and 7 bases had no gene match. In germline, CDR1 is SGHAT, CDR2 FQNNGV. The CDR3 is made up of 16 amino acids. CDR3 sequence reads: CASSLSSGGYYNEQFF. DNA for the CDR3: TGTGCCAGCAGCTTATCCAGCGGGGGCTATTACAATGAGCAGTTCTTC.

Only a few counts were recorded for this clonotype. The CDR3 loop is CASSSLGVEETQYF. The CDR3 coding sequence is TGTGCCAGCAGTTCCCTAGGGGTAGAAGAGACCCAGTACTTC. The chain uses TRBV28 and TRBJ2-5; TRBD1 is a possible D gene (5 bases). The CDR3 is 14 amino acids. Germline loops: CDR1 MDHEN, CDR2 SYDVKM. Trimming removed 4 bases at V and 3 bases at J, with 12 bases between.

The table lists this clonotype with many counts. This chain connects TRBV7-9 to TRBJ1-5; weak D call: TRBD1 (5 bases). From germline, CDR1 is SEHNR and CDR2 FQNEAQ (reference sequence). CDR3 length: 13 residues. V was trimmed by 3 bases and J by 5 bases, leaving 8 bases between them. CDR3 in amino acids: CASSLGVHQPQHF. The DNA of the CDR3 is TGTGCCAGCAGCTTGGGGGTACATCAGCCCCAGCATTTT.